A single sample gave rise to the 13 T cell receptor beta chains below, sequenced in a study of blood T cell repertoires in COVID-19. TCRdb keeps only in-frame clones here, not all; method: immunoSEQ multiplex PCR. The sample yields tens of thousands of clones, over 60% seen once. The specimen was peripheral blood. The receptor source for this set is a human donor in a cohort sampled during active COVID-19.

Written as DNA, the CDR3 is TGTGCCAGCAGTTACACGCGGGGGGCCCAAGAGACCCAGTACTTC. It is translated as CASSYTRGAQETQYF. The chain links TRBV6-2 or TRBV6-3 to TRBJ2-5; 8 bases are a match to TRBD2. J lost 1 base, V lost 2 bases, and 3 bases had no gene match. This CDR3 has 15 amino acids. From germline, CDR1 is MNHEY and CDR2 SVGEGT.

The chain has TRBV7-2 and TRBJ2-3, with TRBD1 identical over 10 bases. Per germline, CDR1 SGHTA and CDR2 FQGNSA. This CDR3 contains 15 residues. V gave up 5 bases and J gave up 0 bases; unmatched junction bases: 2. The CDR3 DNA reads TGTGCCAGCAGCCTGACAGGGGGCAGCACAGATACGCAGTATTTT. It yields the protein CASSLTGGSTDTQYF.

The chain has TRBV21-1 and TRBJ2-5; the D call in the table, TRBD1, was not verified against the DNA. TRBV21-1 is termed a pseudogene. CDR3 size: 19 residues. Written as DNA, the CDR3 is TGTGCCAGCAGCAAAGATGGAGGTCCCCGGACAGTATCCCCGGAGACCCAGTACTTC. Translation: CASSKDGGPRTVSPETQYF.

This clone turned up a few times. The V call is TRBV15, the J call TRBJ2-7; D perhaps matches TRBD2 (5 bases). Trimming left V 0 bases short and J 0 bases short, with 12 bases between. The CDR3 totals 16 residues. Germline CDR1 reads LNHNV; CDR2 reads YYDKDF (reference sequence). CDR3: CATSRDIGESSYEQYF. CDR3 in DNA: TGTGCCACCAGCAGAGATATTGGGGAGAGCTCCTACGAGCAGTACTTC.

The rearrangement links TRBV19 to TRBJ2-1; 7 nucleotides agree with TRBD2. Per germline, CDR1 LNHDA and CDR2 SQIVND (reference sequence). The CDR3 runs 15 residues. The V and J ends lost 6 bases and 1 base, in that order; junction bases with no gene match: 6. CDR3 protein: CASRMGLSSYNEQFF. The CDR3 DNA sequence: TGTGCCAGTAGGATGGGACTATCTTCCTACAATGAGCAGTTCTTC.

The V call is TRBV30, the J call TRBJ2-1; 10 bases match TRBD2. The CDR3 runs 14 residues. With V trimmed by 2 bases and J by 4 bases, 2 bases remained unmatched. Per germline, CDR1 GTSNPN and CDR2 SVGIG (reference sequence). This CDR3 is CAWSLAGAYNEQFF. CDR3 nucleotide sequence: TGTGCCTGGAGTCTAGCGGGAGCATACAATGAGCAGTTCTTC.

The rearrangement uses TRBV30 and TRBJ2-1; tentative D call: TRBD2 (6 bases). Between the trimmed V and J ends, which lost 5 bases and 0 bases, there was a span of 14 bases. This CDR3 spans 15 amino acids. Per germline, CDR1 GTSNPN and CDR2 SVGIG (reference sequence). The CDR3 sequence: CAWGGTSSSYNEQFF. DNA for the CDR3: TGTGCCTGGGGGGGGACTTCTAGCTCCTACAATGAGCAGTTCTTC. Using reference TRBV30 and TRBJ2-1 for the parts outside the CDR3, the full variable domain is SQTIHQWPATLVQPVGSPLSLECTVEGTSNPNLYWYRQAAGRGLQLLFYSVGIGQISSEVPQNLSASRPQDRQFILSSKKLLLSDSGFYLCAWGGTSSSYNEQFFGPGTRLTVL.

The chain joins TRBV6-5 to TRBJ2-1; 11 positions match TRBD2. CDR1 and CDR2 (germline): MNHEY, SVGAGI. The CDR3 covers 15 residues. The ends lost 7 bases at V and 2 bases at J; junction bases unmatched: 4. CDR3 region: CASTRLAGTYNEQFF. In nucleotides, the CDR3 is TGTGCCAGCACCCGACTAGCGGGGACCTACAATGAGCAGTTCTTC.

This clone came up once. J is TRBJ2-2 and V is TRBV7-2; weak D call: TRBD2 (6 bases). The CDR3 runs to 13 residues. Germline V gene data show CDR1 as SGHTA and CDR2 as FQGNSA. Trimming left V 7 bases short and J 7 bases short, with 13 bases between. The CDR3 is CASIFGTGGELFF. CDR3 nucleotides: TGTGCCAGCATCTTCGGGACTGGCGGGGAGCTGTTTTTT.

This chain connects TRBV18 to TRBJ1-1; maybe TRBD1 (5 bases). V lost 5 bases and J lost 5, with 18 bases in between. Germline-derived CDR1 and CDR2 are KGHSH and LQKENI. CDR3 length equals 15 residues. The CDR3 region has the DNA TGTGCCAGCTCATCAATTGGCCAGGGTGGTACTGAAGCTTTCTTT. It encodes CASSSIGQGGTEAFF.

The CDR3 region is CASSYRDRECTF. CDR3 in DNA: TGTGCCAGCAGTTACCGTGACAGGGAATGCACCTTC. The rearrangement links TRBV6-6 to TRBJ1-2, with 7 bases fitting TRBD1. The V gene's germline CDR1 is MNHNY and CDR2 SVGAGI (reference sequence). This CDR3 region has 12 residues. The junction had 7 bases not matched to a gene; V was cut back by 2 bases and J by 13 bases.

The chain uses TRBV27 and TRBJ2-7; tentatively, D is TRBD1 (5 bases). The CDR3 consists of 14 residues. V lost 1 base and J lost 7, with 14 bases in between. The germline CDR1 and CDR2 sequences are MNHEY and SMNVEV (reference sequence). The CDR3 reads CASSLFKKGWEQYF. CDR3 in DNA: TGTGCCAGCAGTTTATTCAAAAAGGGGTGGGAGCAGTACTTC.

This sequence joins TRBV4-1 and TRBJ2-6; D remains ambiguous. CDR3 length: 16 residues. The germline V gene has CDR1 MGHRA and CDR2 YSYEKL. V lost 0 bases to trimming and J lost 0 bases, with 6 bases between them. The CDR3 loop is CASSQDELSGANVLTF. DNA of the CDR3: TGCGCCAGCAGCCAAGATGAACTCTCTGGGGCCAACGTCCTGACTTTC.